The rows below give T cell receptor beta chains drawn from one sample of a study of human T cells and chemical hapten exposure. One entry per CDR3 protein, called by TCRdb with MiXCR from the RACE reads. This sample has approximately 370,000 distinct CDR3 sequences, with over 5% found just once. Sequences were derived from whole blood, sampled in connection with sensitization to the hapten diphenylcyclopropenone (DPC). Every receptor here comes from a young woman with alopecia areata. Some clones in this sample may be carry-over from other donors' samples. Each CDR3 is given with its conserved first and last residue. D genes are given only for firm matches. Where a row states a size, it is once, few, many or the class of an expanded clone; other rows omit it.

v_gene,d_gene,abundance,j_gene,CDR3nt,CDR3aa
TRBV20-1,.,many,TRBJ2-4,TGCAGTGCTCCGGACCTCCGGAGACTAGCCAAAAACATTCAGTACTTC,CSAPDLRRLAKNIQYF
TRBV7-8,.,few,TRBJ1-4,TGTGCCAGCAGCCCCCTGGCAGGCCTCGAAGGGGAAAAACTGTTTTTT,CASSPLAGLEGEKLFF
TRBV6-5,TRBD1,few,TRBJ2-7,TGTGCCAGCAGGGACAGGGGAGTGGTCGAGCAGTACTTC,CASRDRGVVEQYF
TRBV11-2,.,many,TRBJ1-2,TGTGCCAGCAGCCTACAGCCTAACTATGGCTACACCTTC,CASSLQPNYGYTF
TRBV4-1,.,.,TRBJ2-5,TGCGCCAGCAGCCAAGATTTCTCGCGTCCAGAGACCCAGTACTTC,CASSQDFSRPETQYF
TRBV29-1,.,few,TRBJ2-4,TGCAGCGTTTCCAGGGAACATGACATTCAGTACTTC,CSVSREHDIQYF
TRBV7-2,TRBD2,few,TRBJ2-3,TGTGCCAGCAGCTTAGCGCGGAGCGGGGGGCCTCGAACAGATACGCAGTATTTT,CASSLARSGGPRTDTQYF
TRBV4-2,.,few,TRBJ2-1,TGTGCCAGCAGCCTTAAAAAGATTGGCGGTTGGCATGAGCAGTTCTTC,CASSLKKIGGWHEQFF
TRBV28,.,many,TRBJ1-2,TGTGCCAGCATCAAGCGGACACCGGATAACTATGGCTACACCTTC,CASIKRTPDNYGYTF
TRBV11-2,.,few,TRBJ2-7,TGTGCCAGCAGCCCGCACGTGGGCTACGAGCAGTACTTC,CASSPHVGYEQYF
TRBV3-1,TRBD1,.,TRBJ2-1,TGTGCCAGCAGCCAGTTCGGGACAGGGGGAGACAATGAGCAGTTCTTC,CASSQFGTGGDNEQFF
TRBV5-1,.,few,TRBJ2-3,TGCGCCAGCAGCTTGGAGGGGCGCGGCAGCACAGATACGCAGTATTTT,CASSLEGRGSTDTQYF
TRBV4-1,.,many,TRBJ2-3,TGCGCCAGCAGCCAAGCTGGGGCAGATACGCAGTATTTT,CASSQAGADTQYF
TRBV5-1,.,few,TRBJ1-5,TGCGCCAGCAGCTTGGAAAAACCCCTTTGGCCCCAGCATTTT,CASSLEKPLWPQHF
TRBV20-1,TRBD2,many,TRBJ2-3,TGCAGTGCTACTATAGCGGGGGGGACAGCAGATACGCAGTATTTT,CSATIAGGTADTQYF
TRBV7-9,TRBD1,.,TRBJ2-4,TGTGCCGGCAGTTCCACCGGCCAGGGACAGGCCAAAAACATTCAGTACTTC,CAGSSTGQGQAKNIQYF
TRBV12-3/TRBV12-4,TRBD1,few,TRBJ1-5,TGTGCCAGCAGTTTGGGCGACAGGGGGATATGGAATCAGCCCCAGCATTTT,CASSLGDRGIWNQPQHF
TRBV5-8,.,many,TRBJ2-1,TGTGCCAGCAGCTTGGTCCCCAGGGTCGGTAATGAGCAGTTCTTC,CASSLVPRVGNEQFF
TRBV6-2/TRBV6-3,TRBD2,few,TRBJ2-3,TGTGCCAGCAGTTCACGTTGGACTAGGTTTATCGATACGCAGTATTTT,CASSSRWTRFIDTQYF
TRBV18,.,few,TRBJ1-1,TGTGCCAGCTCCCAAATGGGGCTGGACACTGAAGCTTTCTTT,CASSQMGLDTEAFF
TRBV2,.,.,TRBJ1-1,TGTGCCAGCAGCCCCAAGCTTCAGGGGATAAGAATGAACACTGAAGCTTTCTTT,CASSPKLQGIRMNTEAFF
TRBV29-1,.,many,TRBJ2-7,TGCAGCGTTGAAGGGGACAAAGCCTACGAGCAGTACTTC,CSVEGDKAYEQYF
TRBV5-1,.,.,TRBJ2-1,TGCGCCAGCAGCAACCAGGGGAGCAATGAGCAGTTCTTC,CASSNQGSNEQFF
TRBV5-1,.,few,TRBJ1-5,TGCGCCAGCAGCTTGAGCGGGGCCCTAGCTCAGCCCCAGCATTTT,CASSLSGALAQPQHF
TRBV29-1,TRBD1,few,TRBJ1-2,TGCAGCGACGGACAGGGAGATGGCTACACCTTC,CSDGQGDGYTF
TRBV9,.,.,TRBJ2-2,TGTGCCAGCAGCGGAACGTTTGGCGGGGAGCTGTTTTTT,CASSGTFGGELFF
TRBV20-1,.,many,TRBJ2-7,TGCAGTGCTATCCGCCGGGACAAGGGATACTACGAGCAGTACTTC,CSAIRRDKGYYEQYF
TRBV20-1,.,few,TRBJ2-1,TGCAGTGCTAGAGCCCGGGCCGAGCACAATGAGCAGTTCTTC,CSARARAEHNEQFF
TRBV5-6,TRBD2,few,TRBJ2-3,TGTGCCAGCAGCCGAAGGACTAGCGGGGGAAGCCCAGATACGCAGTATTTT,CASSRRTSGGSPDTQYF
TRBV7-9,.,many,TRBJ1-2,TGTGCCAGCAGCTTAGCCAGGGTTGACGGCTACACCTTC,CASSLARVDGYTF
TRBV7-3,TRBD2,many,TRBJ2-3,TGTGCCAGCAGCCGGGGGGCAGATACGCAGTATTTT,CASSRGADTQYF
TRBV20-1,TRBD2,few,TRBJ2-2,TGCAGTGTTAAGCGGGGGCCCGACACCGGGGAGCTGTTTTTT,CSVKRGPDTGELFF
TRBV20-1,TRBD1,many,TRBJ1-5,TGCAGTGCTAGGACAGGGAATCAGCCCCAGCATTTT,CSARTGNQPQHF
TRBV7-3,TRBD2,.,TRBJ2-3,TGTGCCAGCAGCTTCAGCGGGGGTACGCAGTATTTT,CASSFSGGTQYF
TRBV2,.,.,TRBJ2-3,TGTGCCAGCAGTGAACAGGAGGCGGGCGATACGCAGTATTTT,CASSEQEAGDTQYF
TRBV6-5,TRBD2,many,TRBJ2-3,TGTGCCAGCAGCCTAGCGGGGGGGCCTGGAACAGATACGCAGTATTTT,CASSLAGGPGTDTQYF
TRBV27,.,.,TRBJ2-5,TGTGCCAGCAGAAAAACTACAGGGTTAGAGACCCAGTACTTC,CASRKTTGLETQYF
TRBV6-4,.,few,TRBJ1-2,TGTGCCAGCAGTCCTTGGGAGGGATGGAGGGATGGCTACACCTTC,CASSPWEGWRDGYTF
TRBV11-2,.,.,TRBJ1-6,TGTGCCAGCAGCTTAGAGCAGAGCACCTATAATTCACCCCTCCACTTT,CASSLEQSTYNSPLHF
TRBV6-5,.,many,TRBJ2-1,TGTGCCAGCAGTTACTACCAGAGAAGCTCCTACAATGAGCAGTTCTTC,CASSYYQRSSYNEQFF
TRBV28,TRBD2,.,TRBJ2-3,TGTGCCAGCAGCCTTTGGCGGGGGGGCACAGATACGCAGTATTTT,CASSLWRGGTDTQYF
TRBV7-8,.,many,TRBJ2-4,TGTGCCAGCAGCTTAGACTGGGCTGGCCGCGGGGACATTCAGTACTTC,CASSLDWAGRGDIQYF
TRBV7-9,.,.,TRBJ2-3,TGTGCCAGCAGCTGGGGTAGGGAGAGCACAGATACGCAGTATTTT,CASSWGRESTDTQYF
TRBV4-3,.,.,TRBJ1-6,TGCGCCAGCAGCGCTACAGTTAGCTATAATTCACCCCTCCACTTT,CASSATVSYNSPLHF
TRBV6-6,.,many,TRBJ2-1,TGTGCCAGCAGCCCAGGGGTTGATGAGCAGTTCTTC,CASSPGVDEQFF
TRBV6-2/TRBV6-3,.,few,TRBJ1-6,TGTGCCAGCAGTTTTAAGGGCGATTCACCCCTCCACTTT,CASSFKGDSPLHF
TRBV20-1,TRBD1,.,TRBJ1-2,TGCAGTGCTAGAGCTGCGACAGGGGAAAGCGCTGGCTACACCTTC,CSARAATGESAGYTF
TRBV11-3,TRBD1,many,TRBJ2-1,TGTGCCAGCAGCTTAGATCAGGGGACAGGTTTGAGTGAGCAGTTCTTC,CASSLDQGTGLSEQFF
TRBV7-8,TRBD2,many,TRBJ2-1,TGTGCCAGCAGCTTAGGGCTAGCGGGGGGAGACAATGAGCAGTTCTTC,CASSLGLAGGDNEQFF
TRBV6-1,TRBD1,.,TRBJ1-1,TGTGCCATTTCAGCGACAGGGGTCCAAGCTTTCTTT,CAISATGVQAFF
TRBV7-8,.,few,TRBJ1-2,TGTGCCAGCAGCTCCTATCAGGGGATCGGGACCCGATATGGCTACACCTTC,CASSSYQGIGTRYGYTF
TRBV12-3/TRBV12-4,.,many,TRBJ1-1,TGTGCCAGCAGTTTTTCGCCAGGGTCTGGTGAAGCTTTCTTT,CASSFSPGSGEAFF
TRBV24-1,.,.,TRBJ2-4,TGTGCCACCAGTGACTGGGACTTCTTCAAAAACATTCAGTACTTC,CATSDWDFFKNIQYF
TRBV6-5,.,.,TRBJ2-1,TGTGCCAGCAGTTACGCGGGGATAAGGGAGTTCTTC,CASSYAGIREFF
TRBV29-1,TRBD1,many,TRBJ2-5,TGCAGCATTAAACTCAGGGGGAACCAAGAGACCCAGTACTTC,CSIKLRGNQETQYF
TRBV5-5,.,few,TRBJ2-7,TGTGCCAGCAGCTTGGCCAGGAACAGGGACCACGAGCAGTACTTC,CASSLARNRDHEQYF
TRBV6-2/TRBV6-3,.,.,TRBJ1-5,TGTGCCAGCAGTGTTACCACGCAGCCCCAGCATTTT,CASSVTTQPQHF
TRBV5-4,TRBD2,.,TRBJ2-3,TGTGCCCAGGGGCTAGCGGGAAGGACGCAGTATTTT,CAQGLAGRTQYF
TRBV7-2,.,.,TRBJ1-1,TGTGCCAGCAGCTTAGGGGTCGGCAGGGGAGCTTTCTTT,CASSLGVGRGAFF